Included here is one T cell receptor beta chain sequence, with context. The antigen is unknown. This sample stems from a study of monozygotic twins with cystic fibrosis. Broader study findings: Shared CDR3 numbers were not associated with age, concordance or severity. Low clonality (median roughly 0.01) suggested a mostly naive repertoire. Monozygotic CF twin pairs shared significantly more nucleotide-identical clonotypes than unrelated CF individuals did. In 13 of 16 pairs, V gene usage was closest to the co-twin's.

In germline, CDR1 is MNHEY, CDR2 SMNVEV (reference sequence). This CDR3 contains 15 residues. V was clipped by 7 bases and J by 2 bases, with 17 bases between them. Only in-frame clones appear in the TCRdb table, and some are missing; sequencing was by immunoSEQ multiplex PCR. Altogether some 20,000 clones are present, around nine tenths being singletons, with the ten largest covering 1% to 1.5%. The chain has TRBV27 and TRBJ1-1; D is unclear. Sequenced material: blood. This clonotype originated in a woman aged 25-40 years with cystic fibrosis. CDR3 DNA: TGTGCCAGCACCTATAGGGTCGACCGAAACACTGAAGCTTTCTTT. It encodes CASTYRVDRNTEAFF.